This T cell receptor beta chain was found in a study of cytomegalovirus exposure and HLA in healthy donors. Regarding the study as a whole: The authors considered a cluster of highly shared sequence variants likely to be a sequencing artifact. Reportedly, fewer N-insertions than the approximately 680-donor mean appeared in an Asian-associated ancestry cluster in a later analysis.

PCR involved 60 Vbeta and 13 Jbeta primers. The assay was immunoSEQ multiplex PCR, and TCRdb's table has in-frame clones only and misses some. Of fewer than 250,000 clones in the sample, over 80% were seen once. Details on this clone: The target antigen is unknown.

The CDR3 has 14 amino acids. V lost 8 bases and J lost 2, with 12 bases in between. Germline values: CDR1 LNHNV, CDR2 YYDKDF (reference sequence). Sequenced: PBMCs. The J gene is TRBJ2-2, the V gene TRBV15; weak D call: TRBD2 (6 bases). The origin of this receptor is a middle-aged man in good health and CMV-seropositive. The CDR3 here is CATYRDLNTGELFF. The CDR3 bases are TGTGCCACCTACCGGGACTTAAACACCGGGGAGCTGTTTTTT.